One sample yielded the 27 T cell receptor beta chains listed below, sequenced in a study of blood T cell repertoires in COVID-19. Some clones are missing from TCRdb's copy, which holds only in-frame ones; the method was immunoSEQ multiplex PCR. The sample records more than 350,000 clones, 70% to 90% being singletons. The specimen was peripheral blood. The source of these receptors is a woman in her 30s with COVID-19, enrolled during active disease.

V is TRBV3-1 (or the pseudogene TRBV3-2) and J is TRBJ2-3; no reliable D call. Trimming shortened V by 7 bases and J by 4 bases, and 12 bases separated the two germline ends. CDR1 and CDR2 from the germline V gene are LGHDT and YNNKEL (reference sequence). The CDR3 is made up of 13 amino acids. The CDR3 spells CASIGPTADTQYF. CDR3 nucleotide sequence: TGTGCCAGCATCGGTCCCACTGCAGATACGCAGTATTTT.

This clone was observed at least ten times. This chain links TRBV6-6 with TRBJ2-1; D is uncertain. This CDR3 spans 12 amino acids. Trimming shortened V by 0 bases and J by 6 bases, and 3 bases separated the two germline ends. The germline V gene has CDR1 MNHNY and CDR2 SVGAGI (reference sequence). The CDR3, as DNA: TGTGCCAGCAGTTACTCTATCAATGAGCAGTTCTTC. It encodes CASSYSINEQFF.

V usage is TRBV7-2 and J usage is TRBJ1-1; the match to TRBD1 covers 7 bases. The CDR3 is 14 residues long. The ends lost 5 bases at V and 4 bases at J; junction bases unmatched: 7. CDR1 and CDR2 (germline): SGHTA, FQGNSA. This CDR3 is CASSPKTGITEAFF. The DNA for the CDR3 is TGTGCCAGCAGCCCAAAGACAGGGATCACTGAAGCTTTCTTT. The full variable domain, in which reference TRBV7-2 and TRBJ1-1 provide the parts outside the CDR3, is GAGVSQSPSNKVTEKGKDVELRCDPISGHTALYWYRQSLGQGLEFLIYFQGNSAPDKSGLPSDRFSAERTGGSVSTLTIQRTQQEDSAVYLCASSPKTGITEAFFGQGTRLTVV.

The J gene is TRBJ2-1, the V gene TRBV4-3, with TRBD2 matching over 14 bases. The CDR3 is made up of 17 amino acids. V shed 4 bases, J shed 0 bases, and the junction held 2 bases outside the gene matches. Germline V CDR1 and CDR2: LGHNA, YSLEER. CDR3 in amino acids: CASSPGTSGSSYNEQFF. CDR3 bases: TGCGCCAGCAGCCCAGGGACTAGCGGGAGCTCCTACAATGAGCAGTTCTTC.

There are a few counts of this clone. The chain recombines TRBV7-9 with TRBJ2-7, with D possibly matching TRBD1 (7 bases). Trimming removed 0 bases at V and 2 bases at J, with 14 bases between. Germline-derived CDR1 and CDR2 are SEHNR and FQNEAQ (reference sequence). CDR3 length: 16 amino acids. The DNA for the CDR3 is TGTGCCAGCAGCTTAGCCCGGGACAGCGGGCCCTACGAGCAGTACTTC. This gives the protein CASSLARDSGPYEQYF.

This clone appeared a single time. The chain joins TRBV29-1 to TRBJ1-2; D may be TRBD1 (6 bases). CDR3 size: 15 residues. The germline V and J ends were trimmed by 7 bases and 6 bases, with 24 bases remaining between them. Germline loops: CDR1 SQVTM, CDR2 ANQGSEA. As DNA, the CDR3 is TGCAGCGCGGGAGAACAGGGTATTCTTAGTGATGGCTACACCTTC. Residues: CSAGEQGILSDGYTF.

This chain links TRBV28 with TRBJ1-5, with 7 bases that match TRBD1. The CDR3 totals 14 residues. V was clipped by 3 bases and J by 6 bases; unmatched bases: 5. CDR1 and CDR2 from the germline V gene are MDHEN and SYDVKM. The CDR3 DNA is TGTGCCAGCAGTTTGCATAGGGGGCGTCAGCCCCAGCATTTT. Residues: CASSLHRGRQPQHF.

This chain connects TRBV27 to TRBJ1-2, with TRBD1 as a possible D gene (5 bases). The CDR3 spans 15 residues. Deletions cut 2 bases from V and 3 bases from J, with 13 bases between. CDR1 is MNHEY, CDR2 SMNVEV, per germline (reference sequence). Written as DNA, the CDR3 is TGTGCCAGCAGTTTAACCGGGCAGGGTGACTATGGCTACACCTTC. Its protein is CASSLTGQGDYGYTF.

The V and J genes are TRBV21-1 and TRBJ1-5; the table's TRBD1 call for D was not verified on the DNA. TRBV21-1 is labeled a pseudogene. There are 19 residues in the CDR3. The CDR3 DNA reads TGTGCCAGCAGCGAGCCGACAGGGGGCGCCGATTATAGCAATCAGCCCCAGCATTTT. Translating gives CASSEPTGGADYSNQPQHF.

The rearrangement uses TRBV4-3 and TRBJ1-4; D gene ambiguous. Germline CDR1 LGHNA, CDR2 YSLEER. V lost 0 bases and J 8 bases, leaving 13 bases between the germline ends. CDR3 length equals 15 residues. The CDR3 loop is CASSQDFKEEEKLFF. The CDR3, as DNA: TGCGCCAGCAGCCAAGACTTCAAAGAGGAGGAAAAACTGTTTTTT.

V and J are TRBV9 and TRBJ1-1; no reliable D call. CDR1 is SGDLS, CDR2 YYNGEE, per germline. The CDR3 runs 17 residues. Trimming removed 4 bases at V and 3 bases at J, with 22 bases between. The CDR3 loop is CASSPRKIAGGDTEAFF. In nucleotides, the CDR3 is TGTGCCAGCAGCCCCCGAAAAATCGCCGGCGGGGACACTGAAGCTTTCTTT. Full variable domain (rest looked up from reference TRBV9 and TRBJ1-1): DSGVTQTPKHLITATGQRVTLRCSPRSGDLSVYWYQQSLDQGLQFLIQYYNGEERAKGNILERFSAQQFPDLHSELNLSSLELGDSALYFCASSPRKIAGGDTEAFFGQGTRLTVV.

This clone was seen only once. The chain uses TRBV24-1 and TRBJ2-3; 10 nucleotides align to TRBD2. This CDR3 has 19 residues. The germline gives CDR1 KGHDR, CDR2 SFDVKD. Trimming removed 7 bases from V and 4 bases from J; junction bases left unmatched: 19. CDR3 sequence reads: CATSPLTIRPSGSADTQYF. The CDR3 DNA follows: TGTGCCACCAGCCCCCTCACTATTAGGCCTAGCGGGAGTGCAGATACGCAGTATTTT.

The genes are TRBV5-6 and TRBJ2-5, with D perhaps matching TRBD1 (6 bases). The germline V and J ends were trimmed by 0 bases and 2 bases, with 8 bases remaining between them. CDR3 length equals 14 residues. Germline lookup yields CDR1 SGHDT and CDR2 YYEEEE. The CDR3 loop reads CASSLATGQETQYF. In nucleotides, the CDR3 is TGTGCCAGCAGCTTGGCCACAGGGCAAGAGACCCAGTACTTC.

The CDR3 spells CATTGGLAGGRDTQYF. CDR3 nucleotides: TGTGCCACCACTGGAGGGCTAGCGGGGGGGAGAGATACGCAGTATTTT. The chain is built from TRBV10-3 and TRBJ2-3, with 12 positions matching TRBD2. This CDR3 is 16 amino acids long. Trimming at V came to 10 bases and at J to 5 bases, leaving 13 bases not matched to a gene. Germline V gives CDR1 ENHRY, CDR2 SYGVKD.

The chain is built from TRBV15 and TRBJ1-4; D remains ambiguous. Between the trimmed V and J ends, which lost 1 base and 0 bases, there was a span of 6 bases. The CDR3 sequence is 15 residues long. Germline V gene data show CDR1 as LNHNV and CDR2 as YYDKDF (reference sequence). The CDR3: CATSRVTATNEKLFF. CDR3 sequence (DNA): TGTGCCACCAGCAGAGTAACAGCAACTAATGAAAAACTGTTTTTT.

The gene calls are TRBV2 and TRBJ1-5; the D is unclear. The germline V gene has CDR1 SNHLY and CDR2 FYNNEI. V lost 4 bases to trimming and J lost 2 bases, with 12 bases between them. This CDR3 contains 15 residues. The CDR3 protein is CASSARSGGNQPQHF. DNA of the CDR3: TGTGCCAGCAGTGCACGTAGCGGCGGCAATCAGCCCCAGCATTTT.

With regard to this clone: The identical CDR3 is also encoded by other nucleotide sequences in the sample. The chain links TRBV19 to TRBJ1-5; 9 bases match TRBD1. Germline V gene lookup returns CDR1 LNHDA and CDR2 SQIVND (reference sequence). The CDR3 runs to 15 residues. The V gene end was trimmed by 4 bases and the J gene end by 2 bases; junction bases not matched to a gene: 3. CDR3 DNA: TGTGCCAGTAGTACAAGGACAGGGGGCAATCAGCCCCAGCATTTT. It specifies CASSTRTGGNQPQHF.

The rearrangement uses TRBV10-3 and TRBJ2-1, with 7 bases fitting TRBD2. Germline CDR1 reads ENHRY; CDR2 reads SYGVKD. The CDR3 has 12 amino acids. CDR3 in amino acids: CASGLTYNEQFF. CDR3 DNA: TGTGCTAGCGGGTTGACCTACAATGAGCAGTTCTTC.

This chain joins TRBV28 and TRBJ1-1; D is undetermined. Germline assignment: CDR1 MDHEN and CDR2 SYDVKM. There are 13 residues in the CDR3. Trimming removed 3 bases at V and 3 bases at J, with 8 bases between. The chain's CDR3 is CASSLFTHTEAFF. CDR3 in DNA: TGTGCCAGCAGTTTGTTCACACACACTGAAGCTTTCTTT.

The chain uses TRBV19 and TRBJ2-1; 8 bases line up with TRBD1. This CDR3 is built from 17 residues. Germline lookup yields CDR1 LNHDA and CDR2 SQIVND (reference sequence). J lost 0 bases, V lost 5 bases, and 9 bases had no gene match. CDR3 DNA sequence: TGTGCCAGTAGTTTCGGACAGGGCAAACCCTCCTACAATGAGCAGTTCTTC. It is translated as CASSFGQGKPSYNEQFF.

Written as DNA, the CDR3 is TGTGCCAGCAGCCAACACAGCTCTGGAAACACCATATATTTT. This translates into CASSQHSSGNTIYF. The chain couples TRBV6-6 to TRBJ1-3; D unresolved. CDR3 length: 14 residues. Trimming removed 6 bases from V and 0 bases from J, with 9 bases in between. Germline CDR1 reads MNHNY; CDR2 reads SVGAGI (reference sequence).

This chain joins TRBV25-1 and TRBJ2-1; D is perhaps TRBD2 (5 bases). Germline V gives CDR1 MGHDK, CDR2 SYGVNS. Trimming removed 5 bases from V and 13 bases from J, with 15 bases in between. The CDR3 consists of 12 residues. This CDR3 is CASSPTGFLQFF. For the CDR3, the DNA is TGTGCCAGCAGTCCAACGGGGTTTCTCCAGTTCTTC. Filled out from reference TRBV25-1 and TRBJ2-1, the complete variable domain reads EADIYQTPRYLVIGTGKKITLECSQTMGHDKMYWYQQDPGMELHLIHYSYGVNSTEKGDLSSESTVSRIRTEHFPLTLESARPSHTSQYLCASSPTGFLQFFGPGTRLTVL.

This clone showed up just a few times. The CDR3 protein is CASRTLRDSANEQFF. The CDR3 DNA reads TGTGCCAGCAGAACTCTCAGGGATTCGGCCAATGAGCAGTTCTTC. The V gene is TRBV27, the J gene TRBJ2-1; D might be TRBD1 (5 bases). The CDR3 is 15 residues long. Deletions cut 6 bases from V and 6 bases from J, with 18 bases between. Per the germline V gene, CDR1 is MNHEY and CDR2 is SMNVEV (reference sequence).

The chain combines TRBV6-4 with TRBJ2-1, with TRBD1 identical over 7 bases. J gave up 4 bases and V 3 bases, and 9 bases lay outside the gene matches. The CDR3 has 16 residues. Germline loops: CDR1 MRHNA, CDR2 SNTAGT. In DNA, the CDR3 is TGTGCCAGCAGTGATTCGGTCGGGACAGCTTACAATGAGCAGTTCTTC. This codes for CASSDSVGTAYNEQFF.

The chain is built from TRBV28 and TRBJ2-7, with D possibly TRBD2 on 5 matching bases. Trimming took 5 bases from V and 0 from J, leaving 14 bases between them. Germline lookup yields CDR1 MDHEN and CDR2 SYDVKM. The CDR3 has 15 amino acids. CDR3: CASSPPTDYSYEQYF. Here the CDR3 DNA reads TGTGCCAGCAGTCCTCCCACAGACTACTCCTACGAGCAGTACTTC.

The genes are TRBV7-9 and TRBJ1-6; no clear D gene. Germline V gene data show CDR1 as SEHNR and CDR2 as FQNEAQ (reference sequence). The V gene lost 0 bases and the J gene lost 6 bases, with 9 bases spanning the gap. The CDR3 runs 15 residues. The CDR3 sequence is CASSLAAGSNSPLHF. The DNA of the CDR3 is TGTGCCAGCAGCTTAGCGGCTGGGAGTAATTCACCCCTCCACTTT.

The chain has TRBV19 and TRBJ2-4; 14 positions agree with TRBD2. The CDR3 loop spans 17 amino acids. Germline V lookup: CDR1 LNHDA, CDR2 SQIVND (reference sequence). V shed 1 base and J 8 bases; nucleotides not matched to a gene: 7. CDR3 in amino acids: CASSIGRTSGRWHIQYF. The CDR3 nucleotides are TGTGCCAGTAGTATAGGGCGGACTAGCGGGAGGTGGCACATTCAGTACTTC.